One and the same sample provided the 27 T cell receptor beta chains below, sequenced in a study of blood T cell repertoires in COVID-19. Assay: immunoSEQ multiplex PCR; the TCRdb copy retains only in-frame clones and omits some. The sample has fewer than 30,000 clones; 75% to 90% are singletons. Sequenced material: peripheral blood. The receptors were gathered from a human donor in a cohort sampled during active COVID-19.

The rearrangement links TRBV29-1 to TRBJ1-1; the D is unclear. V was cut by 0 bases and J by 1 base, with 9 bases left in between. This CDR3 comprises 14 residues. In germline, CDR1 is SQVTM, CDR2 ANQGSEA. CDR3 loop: CSVEDWETNTEAFF. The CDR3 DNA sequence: TGCAGCGTTGAAGATTGGGAGACGAACACTGAAGCTTTCTTT.

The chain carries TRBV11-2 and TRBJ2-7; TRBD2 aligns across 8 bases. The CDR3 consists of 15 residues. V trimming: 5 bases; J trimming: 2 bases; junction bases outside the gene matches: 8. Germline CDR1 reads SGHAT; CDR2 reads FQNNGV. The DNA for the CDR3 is TGTGCCAGCAGCGCCACTAGCGGACGAACCTACGAGCAGTACTTC. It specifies CASSATSGRTYEQYF.

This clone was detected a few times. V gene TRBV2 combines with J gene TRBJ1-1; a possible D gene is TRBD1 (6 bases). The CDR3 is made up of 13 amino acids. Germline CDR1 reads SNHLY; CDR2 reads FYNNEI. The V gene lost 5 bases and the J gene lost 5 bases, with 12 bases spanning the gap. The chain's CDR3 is CASSQIGGTEAFF. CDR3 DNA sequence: TGTGCCAGCAGTCAAATAGGGGGAACTGAAGCTTTCTTT.

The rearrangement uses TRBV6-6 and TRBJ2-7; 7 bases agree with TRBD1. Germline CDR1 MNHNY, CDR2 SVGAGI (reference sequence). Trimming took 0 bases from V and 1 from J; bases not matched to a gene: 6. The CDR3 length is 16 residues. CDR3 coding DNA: TGTGCCAGCAGTTACTCGTCTCCGGGACAGTCCTACGAGCAGTACTTC. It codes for CASSYSSPGQSYEQYF.

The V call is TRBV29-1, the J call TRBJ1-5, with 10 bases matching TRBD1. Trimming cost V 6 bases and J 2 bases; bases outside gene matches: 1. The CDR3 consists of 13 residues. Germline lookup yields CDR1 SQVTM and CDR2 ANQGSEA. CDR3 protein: CSVGQGGNQPQHF. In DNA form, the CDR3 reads TGCAGCGTAGGACAGGGGGGCAATCAGCCCCAGCATTTT. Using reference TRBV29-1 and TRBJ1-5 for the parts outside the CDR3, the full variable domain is SAVISQKPSRDICQRGTSLTIQCQVDSQVTMMFWYRQQPGQSLTLIATANQGSEATYESGFVIDKFPISRPNLTFSTLTVSNMSPEDSSIYLCSVGQGGNQPQHFGDGTRLSIL.

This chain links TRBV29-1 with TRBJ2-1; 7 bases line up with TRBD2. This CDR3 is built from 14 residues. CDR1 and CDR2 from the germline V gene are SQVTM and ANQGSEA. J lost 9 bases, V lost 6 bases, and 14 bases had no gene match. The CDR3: CSVASGTSRGEQFF. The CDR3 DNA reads TGCAGCGTGGCTAGCGGTACCTCTAGGGGTGAGCAGTTCTTC.

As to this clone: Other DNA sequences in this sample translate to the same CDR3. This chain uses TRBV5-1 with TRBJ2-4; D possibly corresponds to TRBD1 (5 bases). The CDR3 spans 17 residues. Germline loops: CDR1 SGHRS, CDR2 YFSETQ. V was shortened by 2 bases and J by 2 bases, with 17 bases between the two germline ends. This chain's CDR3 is CASSFDSALAPKNIQYF. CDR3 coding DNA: TGCGCCAGCAGCTTTGACAGTGCTCTTGCCCCCAAAAACATTCAGTACTTC.

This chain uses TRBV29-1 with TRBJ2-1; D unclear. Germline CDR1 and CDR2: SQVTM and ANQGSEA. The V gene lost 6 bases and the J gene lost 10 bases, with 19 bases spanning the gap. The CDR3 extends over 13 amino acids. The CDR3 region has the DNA TGCAGCGTGGCCCCTCTCCTGGGCAGCGAGCAGTTCTTC. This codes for CSVAPLLGSEQFF.

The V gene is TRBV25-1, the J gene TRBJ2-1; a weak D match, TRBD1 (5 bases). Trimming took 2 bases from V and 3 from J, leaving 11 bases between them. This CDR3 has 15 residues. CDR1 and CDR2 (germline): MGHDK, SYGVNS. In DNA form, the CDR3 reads TGTGCCAGCAGTGAAATGGGGCTTAACTACAATGAGCAGTTCTTC. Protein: CASSEMGLNYNEQFF.

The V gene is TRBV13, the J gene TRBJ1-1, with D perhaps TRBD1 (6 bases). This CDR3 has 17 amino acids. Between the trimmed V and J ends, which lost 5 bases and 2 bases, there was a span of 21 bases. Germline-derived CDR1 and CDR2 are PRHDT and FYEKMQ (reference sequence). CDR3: CASSPESGEFVNTEAFF. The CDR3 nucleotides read TGTGCCAGCAGCCCGGAGTCAGGGGAGTTTGTAAACACTGAAGCTTTCTTT. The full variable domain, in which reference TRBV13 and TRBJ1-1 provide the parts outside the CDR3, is AAGVIQSPRHLIKEKRETATLKCYPIPRHDTVYWYQQGPGQDPQFLISFYEKMQSDKGSIPDRFSAQQFSDYHSELNMSSLELGDSALYFCASSPESGEFVNTEAFFGQGTRLTVV.

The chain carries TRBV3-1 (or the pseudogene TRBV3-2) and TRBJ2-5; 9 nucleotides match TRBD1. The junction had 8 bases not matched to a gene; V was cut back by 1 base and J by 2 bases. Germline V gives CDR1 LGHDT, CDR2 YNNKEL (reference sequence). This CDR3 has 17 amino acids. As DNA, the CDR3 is TGTGCCAGCAGCCAAGGGAAGGGACAGGGTAAACAAGAGACCCAGTACTTC. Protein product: CASSQGKGQGKQETQYF.

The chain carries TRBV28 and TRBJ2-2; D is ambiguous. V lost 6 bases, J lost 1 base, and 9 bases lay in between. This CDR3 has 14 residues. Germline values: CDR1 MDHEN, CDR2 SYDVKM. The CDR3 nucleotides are TGTGCCAGCAGGCGGTCAGAGAACACCGGGGAGCTGTTTTTT. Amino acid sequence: CASRRSENTGELFF.

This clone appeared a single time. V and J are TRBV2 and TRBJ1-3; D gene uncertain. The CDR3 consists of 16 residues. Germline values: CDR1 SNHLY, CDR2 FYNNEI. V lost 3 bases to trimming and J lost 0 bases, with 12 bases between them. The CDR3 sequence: CASSEGGRASGNTIYF. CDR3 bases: TGTGCCAGCAGTGAGGGAGGACGGGCCTCTGGAAACACCATATATTTT. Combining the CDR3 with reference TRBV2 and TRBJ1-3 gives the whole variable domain EPEVTQTPSHQVTQMGQEVILRCVPISNHLYFYWYRQILGQKVEFLVSFYNNEISEKSEIFDDQFSVERPDGSNFTLKIRSTKLEDSAMYFCASSEGGRASGNTIYFGEGSWLTVV.

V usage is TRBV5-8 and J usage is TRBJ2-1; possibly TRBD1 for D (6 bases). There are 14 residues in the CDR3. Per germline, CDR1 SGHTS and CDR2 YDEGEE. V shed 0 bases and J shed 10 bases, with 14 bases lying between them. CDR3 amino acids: CASSLVRGRVEQFF. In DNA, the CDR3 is TGTGCCAGCAGCTTGGTTAGGGGGAGAGTCGAGCAGTTCTTC.

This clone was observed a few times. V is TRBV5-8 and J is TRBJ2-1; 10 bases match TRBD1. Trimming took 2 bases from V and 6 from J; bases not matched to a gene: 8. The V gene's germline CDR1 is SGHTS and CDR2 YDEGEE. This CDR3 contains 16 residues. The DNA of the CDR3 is TGTGCCAGCAGCTTACCCGGGACAGGGGCCCTCAATGAGCAGTTCTTC. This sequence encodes CASSLPGTGALNEQFF.

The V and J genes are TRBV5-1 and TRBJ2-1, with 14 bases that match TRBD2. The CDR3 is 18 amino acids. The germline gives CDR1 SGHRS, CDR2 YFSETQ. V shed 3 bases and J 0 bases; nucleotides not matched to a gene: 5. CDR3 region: CASSSTSGGALSYNEQFF. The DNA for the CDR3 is TGCGCCAGCAGCTCGACTAGCGGGGGGGCTCTCTCCTACAATGAGCAGTTCTTC.

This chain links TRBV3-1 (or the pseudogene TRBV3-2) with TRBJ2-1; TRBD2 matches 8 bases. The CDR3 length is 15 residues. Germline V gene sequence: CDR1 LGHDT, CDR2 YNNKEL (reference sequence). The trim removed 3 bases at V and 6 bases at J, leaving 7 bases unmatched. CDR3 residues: CASSQAAGVSNEQFF. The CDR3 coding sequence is TGTGCCAGCAGCCAGGCAGCGGGAGTCTCCAATGAGCAGTTCTTC.

The CDR3 spells CASSELAGGYNEQFF. The CDR3, as DNA: TGTGCCAGCAGCGAGCTAGCGGGGGGTTACAATGAGCAGTTCTTC. J is TRBJ2-1 and V is TRBV7-3; 11 positions match TRBD2. This CDR3 comprises 15 residues. Germline assignment: CDR1 SGHTA and CDR2 FQGTGA. V shed 5 bases and J 4 bases; nucleotides not matched to a gene: 4.

This CDR3 is CASSLAGGVVKNEQFF. CDR3 bases: TGTGCCAGCAGCTTAGCGGGGGGGGTAGTGAAAAATGAGCAGTTCTTC. The V gene is TRBV11-1, the J gene TRBJ2-1, with 7 bases matching TRBD2. V shed 0 bases and J 7 bases; nucleotides not matched to a gene: 9. From germline, CDR1 is SGHAT and CDR2 FQDESV (reference sequence). CDR3 length equals 16 residues.

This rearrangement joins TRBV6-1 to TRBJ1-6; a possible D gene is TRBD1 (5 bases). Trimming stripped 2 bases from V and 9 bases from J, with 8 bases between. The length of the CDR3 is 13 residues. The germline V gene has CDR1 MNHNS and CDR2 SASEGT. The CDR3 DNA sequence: TGTGCCAGCAGTGAACAGGGTGGTTCACCCCTCCACTTT. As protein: CASSEQGGSPLHF.

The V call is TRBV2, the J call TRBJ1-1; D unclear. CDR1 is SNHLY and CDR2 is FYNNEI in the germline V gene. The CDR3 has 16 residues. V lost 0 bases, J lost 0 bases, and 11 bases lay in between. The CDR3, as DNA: TGTGCCAGCAGTGAAGCCGGTGGGAGAATGAACACTGAAGCTTTCTTT. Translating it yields CASSEAGGRMNTEAFF.

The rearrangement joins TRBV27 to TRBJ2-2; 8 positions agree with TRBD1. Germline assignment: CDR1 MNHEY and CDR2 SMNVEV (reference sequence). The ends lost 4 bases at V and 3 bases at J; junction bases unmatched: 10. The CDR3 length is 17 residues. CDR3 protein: CASSYYGQGQDTGELFF. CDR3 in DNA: TGTGCCAGCAGTTATTACGGACAGGGTCAAGACACCGGGGAGCTGTTTTTT.

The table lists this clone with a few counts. CDR3 nucleotide sequence: TGCGCCAGCAGCTTGGGGGACAGCATCTATAATTCACCCCTCCACTTT. Translation: CASSLGDSIYNSPLHF. The chain combines TRBV5-1 with TRBJ1-6; 7 nucleotides line up with TRBD1. Trimming removed 0 bases from V and 3 bases from J; junction bases left unmatched: 3. This CDR3 is built from 16 residues. In germline, CDR1 is SGHRS, CDR2 YFSETQ.

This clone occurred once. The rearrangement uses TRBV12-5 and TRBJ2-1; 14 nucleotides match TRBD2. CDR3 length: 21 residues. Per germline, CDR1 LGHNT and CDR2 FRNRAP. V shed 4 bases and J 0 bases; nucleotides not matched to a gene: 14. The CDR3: CASGSPSGTSGGPSSYNEQFF. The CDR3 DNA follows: TGTGCTAGTGGTTCCCCCTCCGGGACTAGCGGGGGCCCTAGCTCCTACAATGAGCAGTTCTTC.

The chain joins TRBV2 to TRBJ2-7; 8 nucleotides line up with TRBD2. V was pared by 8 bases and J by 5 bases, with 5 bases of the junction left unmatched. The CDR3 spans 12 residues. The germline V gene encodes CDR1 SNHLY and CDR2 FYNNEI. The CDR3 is CASSSGSHEQYF. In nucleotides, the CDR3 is TGTGCCAGCTCCAGCGGGAGCCACGAGCAGTACTTC.

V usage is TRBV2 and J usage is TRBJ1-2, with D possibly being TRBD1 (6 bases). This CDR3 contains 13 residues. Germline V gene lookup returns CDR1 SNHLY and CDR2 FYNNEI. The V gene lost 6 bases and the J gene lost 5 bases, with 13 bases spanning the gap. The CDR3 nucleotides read TGTGCCAGCAGGGCAGGGGTGGCTTATGGCTACACCTTC. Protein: CASRAGVAYGYTF.

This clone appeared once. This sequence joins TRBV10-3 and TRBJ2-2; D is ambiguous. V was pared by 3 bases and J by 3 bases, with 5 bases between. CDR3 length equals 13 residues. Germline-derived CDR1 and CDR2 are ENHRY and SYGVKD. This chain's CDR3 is CAISEEDTGELFF. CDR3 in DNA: TGTGCCATCAGTGAAGAGGACACCGGGGAGCTGTTTTTT.